This T cell receptor beta chain is from a study of blood T cells in healthy people across ages. The authors ran a second PCR of roughly 7 to 11 cycles using a sample-barcoded 5' primer and a J-beta primer mix. TCRdb reprocessed the 5' RACE reads via MiXCR and lists one record per CDR3 protein. The sample yields about 720,000 distinct CDR3 sequences, around a quarter seen once. The data also belong to a second study, concerning T cells of mothers and their children.

The receptor was isolated from a boy aged 5-17 years in good health. Input material: blood.

CDR3 loop: CASSVQGVNQPQHF. DNA for the CDR3: TGTGCCAGCAGCGTACAGGGGGTAAATCAGCCCCAGCATTTT. The rearrangement joins TRBV7-9 to TRBJ1-5; 8 nucleotides match TRBD1. Germline CDR1 is SEHNR and CDR2 is FQNEAQ (reference sequence). The CDR3 totals 14 residues. V gave up 5 bases and J gave up 4 bases; unmatched junction bases: 4.